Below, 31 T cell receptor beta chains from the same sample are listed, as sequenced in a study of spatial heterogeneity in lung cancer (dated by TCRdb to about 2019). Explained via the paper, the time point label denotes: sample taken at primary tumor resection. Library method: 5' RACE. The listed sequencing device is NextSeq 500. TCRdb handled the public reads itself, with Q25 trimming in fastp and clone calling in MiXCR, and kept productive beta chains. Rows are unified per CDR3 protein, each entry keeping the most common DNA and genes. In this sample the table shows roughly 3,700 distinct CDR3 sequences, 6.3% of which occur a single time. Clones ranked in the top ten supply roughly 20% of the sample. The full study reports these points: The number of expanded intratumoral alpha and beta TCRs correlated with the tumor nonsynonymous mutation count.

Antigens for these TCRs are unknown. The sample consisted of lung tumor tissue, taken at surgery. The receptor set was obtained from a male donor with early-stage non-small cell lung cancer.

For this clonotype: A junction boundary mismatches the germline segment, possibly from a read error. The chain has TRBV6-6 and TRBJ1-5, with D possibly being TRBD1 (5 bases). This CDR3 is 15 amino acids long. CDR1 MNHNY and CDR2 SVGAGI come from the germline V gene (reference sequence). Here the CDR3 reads CANSYEGYSNQPQHF. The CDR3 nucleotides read TGTGCCAACAGTTACGAGGGGTATAGCAATCAGCCCCAGCATTTT.

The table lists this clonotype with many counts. CDR3 amino acids: CASSQLKGGDCYEQYF. CDR3 nucleotide sequence: TGCGCCAGCAGTCAGTTAAAGGGAGGGGACTGCTACGAGCAGTACTTC. The chain uses TRBV23-1 and TRBJ2-7; TRBD2 matches at 7 bases. TRBV23-1 is reported as an ORF; its role is uncertain. V was pared by 3 bases and J by 3 bases, with 11 bases of the junction left unmatched. The CDR3 consists of 16 residues.

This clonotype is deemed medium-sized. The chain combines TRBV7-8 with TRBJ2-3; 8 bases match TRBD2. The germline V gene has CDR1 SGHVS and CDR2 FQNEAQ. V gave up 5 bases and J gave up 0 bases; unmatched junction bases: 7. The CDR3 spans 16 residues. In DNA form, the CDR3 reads TGTGCCAGCAGCCAGAATGAGCGGGGGAGCACAGATACGCAGTATTTT. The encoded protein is CASSQNERGSTDTQYF.

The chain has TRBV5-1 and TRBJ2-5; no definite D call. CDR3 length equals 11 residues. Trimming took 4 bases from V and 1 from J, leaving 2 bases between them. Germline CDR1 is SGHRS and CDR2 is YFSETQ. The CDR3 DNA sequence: TGCGCCAGCAGCGGCCAAGAGACCCAGTACTTC. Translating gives CASSGQETQYF. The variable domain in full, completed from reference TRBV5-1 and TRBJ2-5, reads KAGVTQTPRYLIKTRGQQVTLSCSPISGHRSVSWYQQTPGQGLQFLFEYFSETQRNKGNFPGRFSGRQFSNSRSEMNVSTLELGDSALYLCASSGQETQYFGPGTRLLVL.

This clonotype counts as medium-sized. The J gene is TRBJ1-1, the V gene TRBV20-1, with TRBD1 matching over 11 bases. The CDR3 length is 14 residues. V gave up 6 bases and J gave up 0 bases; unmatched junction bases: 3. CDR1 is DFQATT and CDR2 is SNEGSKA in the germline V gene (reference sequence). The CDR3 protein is CSARTGGMNTEAFF. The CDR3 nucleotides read TGCAGTGCCAGGACAGGGGGCATGAACACTGAAGCTTTCTTT.

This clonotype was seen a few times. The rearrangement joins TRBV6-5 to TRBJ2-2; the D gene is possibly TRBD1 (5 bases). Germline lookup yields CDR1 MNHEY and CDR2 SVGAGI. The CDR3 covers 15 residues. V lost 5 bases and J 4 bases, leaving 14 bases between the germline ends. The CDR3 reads CASSQGPLSTGELFF. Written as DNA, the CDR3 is TGTGCCAGCAGTCAGGGTCCCCTGAGCACCGGGGAGCTGTTTTTT.

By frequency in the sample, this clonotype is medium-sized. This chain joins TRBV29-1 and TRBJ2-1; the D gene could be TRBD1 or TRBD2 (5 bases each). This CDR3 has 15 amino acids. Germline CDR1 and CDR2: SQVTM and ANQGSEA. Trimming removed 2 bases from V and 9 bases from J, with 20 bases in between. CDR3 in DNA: TGCAGCGTTGAATTCGGGACCCCTCTTTTTGGTGAGCAGTTCTTC. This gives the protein CSVEFGTPLFGEQFF.

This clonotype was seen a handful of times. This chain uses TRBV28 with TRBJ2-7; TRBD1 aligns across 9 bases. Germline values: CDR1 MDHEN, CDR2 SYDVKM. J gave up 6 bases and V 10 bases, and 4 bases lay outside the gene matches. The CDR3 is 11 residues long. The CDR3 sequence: CATWTGVEQYF. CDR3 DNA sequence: TGTGCCACTTGGACAGGGGTCGAGCAGTACTTC.

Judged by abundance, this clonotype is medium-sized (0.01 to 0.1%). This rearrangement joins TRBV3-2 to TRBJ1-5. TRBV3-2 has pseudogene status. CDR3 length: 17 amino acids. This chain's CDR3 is CASSPPRVGPIIQPQHF. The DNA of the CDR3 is TGTGCCAGCAGCCCACCCCGCGTAGGCCCTATTATTCAGCCCCAGCATTTT.

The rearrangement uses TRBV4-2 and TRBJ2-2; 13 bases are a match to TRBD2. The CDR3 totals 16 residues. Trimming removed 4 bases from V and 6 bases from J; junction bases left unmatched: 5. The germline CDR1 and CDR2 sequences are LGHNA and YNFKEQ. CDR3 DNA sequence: TGTGCCAGCAGCCTCGGGACTAGCGGGGTTTCCGGGGAGCTGTTTTTT. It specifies CASSLGTSGVSGELFF.

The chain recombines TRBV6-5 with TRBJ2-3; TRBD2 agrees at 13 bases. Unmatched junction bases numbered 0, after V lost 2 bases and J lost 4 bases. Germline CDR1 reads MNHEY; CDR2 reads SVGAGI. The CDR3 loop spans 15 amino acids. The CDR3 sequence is CASSYTSGGADTQYF. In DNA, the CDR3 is TGTGCCAGCAGTTACACTAGCGGGGGGGCAGATACGCAGTATTTT.

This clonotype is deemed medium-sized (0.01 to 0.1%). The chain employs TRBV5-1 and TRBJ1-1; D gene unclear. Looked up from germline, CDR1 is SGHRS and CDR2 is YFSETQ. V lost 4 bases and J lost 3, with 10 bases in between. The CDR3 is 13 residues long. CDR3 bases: TGCGCCAGCAGCCCCGGAGAGGACACTGAAGCTTTCTTT. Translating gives CASSPGEDTEAFF.

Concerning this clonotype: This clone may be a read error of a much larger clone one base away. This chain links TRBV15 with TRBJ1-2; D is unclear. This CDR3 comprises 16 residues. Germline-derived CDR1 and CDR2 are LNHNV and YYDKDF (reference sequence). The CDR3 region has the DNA TGTGCCACCAGCAGAGATTACGGCGAAGTCAACTATGGCTACAACTTC. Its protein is CATSRDYGEVNYGYNF.

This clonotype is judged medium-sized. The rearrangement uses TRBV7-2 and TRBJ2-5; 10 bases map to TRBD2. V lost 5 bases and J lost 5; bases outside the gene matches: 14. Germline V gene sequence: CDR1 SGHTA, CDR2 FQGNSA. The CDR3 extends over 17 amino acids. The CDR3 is CASSRRAERGGLETQYF. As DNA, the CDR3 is TGTGCCAGCAGCAGAAGGGCGGAGCGGGGGGGCCTTGAGACCCAGTACTTC.

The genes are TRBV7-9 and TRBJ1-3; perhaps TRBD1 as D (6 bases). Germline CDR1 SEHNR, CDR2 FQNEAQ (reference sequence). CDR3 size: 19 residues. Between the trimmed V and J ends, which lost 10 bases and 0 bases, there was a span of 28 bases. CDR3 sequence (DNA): TGTGCCACCTCTAGGGGGGTTTCGCCGGGACGAGTCTCTGGAAACACCATATATTTT. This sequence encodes CATSRGVSPGRVSGNTIYF.

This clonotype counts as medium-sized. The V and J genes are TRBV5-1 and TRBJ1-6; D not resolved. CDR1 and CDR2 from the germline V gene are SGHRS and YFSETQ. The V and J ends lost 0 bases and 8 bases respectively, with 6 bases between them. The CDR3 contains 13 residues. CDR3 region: CASSLEVDSPLHF. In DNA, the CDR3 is TGCGCCAGCAGCTTGGAGGTGGATTCACCCCTCCACTTT.

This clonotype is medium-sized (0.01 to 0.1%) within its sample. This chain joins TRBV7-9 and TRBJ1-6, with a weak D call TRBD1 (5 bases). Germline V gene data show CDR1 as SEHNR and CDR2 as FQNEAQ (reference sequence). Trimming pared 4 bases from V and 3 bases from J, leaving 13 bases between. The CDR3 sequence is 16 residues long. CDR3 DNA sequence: TGTGCCAGCAGCTACCCGACAGTTAGCTATAATTCACCCCTCCACTTT. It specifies CASSYPTVSYNSPLHF.

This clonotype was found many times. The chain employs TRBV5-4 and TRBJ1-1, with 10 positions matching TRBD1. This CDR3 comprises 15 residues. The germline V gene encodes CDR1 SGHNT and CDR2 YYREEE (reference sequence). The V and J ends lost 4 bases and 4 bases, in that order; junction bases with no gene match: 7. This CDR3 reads CASSIDRGRGTEAFF. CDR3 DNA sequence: TGTGCCAGCAGCATAGACAGGGGGCGAGGCACTGAAGCTTTCTTT.

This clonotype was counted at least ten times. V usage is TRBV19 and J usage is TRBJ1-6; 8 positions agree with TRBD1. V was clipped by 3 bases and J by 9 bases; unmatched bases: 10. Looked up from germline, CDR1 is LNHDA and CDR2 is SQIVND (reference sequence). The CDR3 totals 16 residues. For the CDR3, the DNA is TGTGCCAGTAGTATGATGGGGACAGGATCAACTTCACCCCTCCACTTT. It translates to CASSMMGTGSTSPLHF.

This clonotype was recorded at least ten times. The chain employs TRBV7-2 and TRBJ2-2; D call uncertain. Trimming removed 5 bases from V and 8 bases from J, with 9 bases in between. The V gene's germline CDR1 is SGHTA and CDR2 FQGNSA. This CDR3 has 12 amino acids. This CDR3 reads CASSTLRGELFF. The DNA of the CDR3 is TGTGCCAGCAGCACCCTCCGGGGGGAGCTGTTTTTT.

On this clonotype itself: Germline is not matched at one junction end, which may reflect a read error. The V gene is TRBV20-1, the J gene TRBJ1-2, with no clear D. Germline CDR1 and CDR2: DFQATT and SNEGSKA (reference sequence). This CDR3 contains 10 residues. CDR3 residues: CRGRNYGYNF. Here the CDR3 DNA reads TGCAGGGGGAGGAACTATGGCTACAACTTC.

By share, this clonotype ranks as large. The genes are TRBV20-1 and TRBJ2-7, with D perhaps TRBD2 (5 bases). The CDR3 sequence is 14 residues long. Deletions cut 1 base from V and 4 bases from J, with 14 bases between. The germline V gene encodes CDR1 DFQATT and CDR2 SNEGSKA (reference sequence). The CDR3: CSARVRALGYEQYF. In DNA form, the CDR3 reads TGCAGTGCTAGAGTGCGGGCTTTAGGATACGAGCAGTACTTC.

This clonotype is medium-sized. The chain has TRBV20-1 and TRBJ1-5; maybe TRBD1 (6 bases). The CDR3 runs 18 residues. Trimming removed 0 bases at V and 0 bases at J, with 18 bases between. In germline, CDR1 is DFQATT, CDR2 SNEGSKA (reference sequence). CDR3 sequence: CSARDPRRGDYSNQPQHF. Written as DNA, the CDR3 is TGCAGTGCTAGAGATCCGCGCAGGGGCGATTATAGCAATCAGCCCCAGCATTTT.

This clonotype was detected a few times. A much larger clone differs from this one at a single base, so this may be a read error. In DNA, the CDR3 is TGTGCCAGCAGCTTGGTGGCAGGGGGCCTATCTAACTATGGCCACACCTTC. Translation gives CASSLVAGGLSNYGHTF. This chain connects TRBV5-5 to TRBJ1-2, with 8 positions matching TRBD1. CDR3 length equals 17 residues. CDR1 is SGHKS and CDR2 is YYEKEE in the germline V gene (reference sequence). Filled out from reference TRBV5-5 and TRBJ1-2, the complete variable domain reads DAGVTQSPTHLIKTRGQQVTLRCSPISGHKSVSWYQQVLGQGPQFIFQYYEKEERGRGNFPDRFSARQFPNYSSELNVNALLLGDSALYLCASSLVAGGLSNYGHTFGSGTRLTVV.

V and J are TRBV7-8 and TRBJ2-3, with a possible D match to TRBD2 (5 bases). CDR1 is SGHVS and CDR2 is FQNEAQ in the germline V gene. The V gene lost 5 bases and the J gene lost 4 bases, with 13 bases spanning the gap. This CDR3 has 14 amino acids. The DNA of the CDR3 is TGTGCCAGCAGCCCCGAGGGTTGGGCAGATACGCAGTATTTT. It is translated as CASSPEGWADTQYF. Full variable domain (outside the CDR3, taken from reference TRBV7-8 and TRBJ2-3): GAGVSQSPRYKVAKRGQDVALRCDPISGHVSLFWYQQALGQGPEFLTYFQNEAQLDKSGLPSDRFFAERPEGSVSTLKIQRTQQEDSAVYLCASSPEGWADTQYFGPGTRLTVL.

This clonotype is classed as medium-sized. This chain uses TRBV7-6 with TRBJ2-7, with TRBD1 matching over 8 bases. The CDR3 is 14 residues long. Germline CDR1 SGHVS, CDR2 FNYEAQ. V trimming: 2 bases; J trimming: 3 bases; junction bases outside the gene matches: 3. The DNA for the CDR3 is TGTGCCAGCAGCTTACAGGGGGCGGGCTACGAGCAGTACTTC. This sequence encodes CASSLQGAGYEQYF.

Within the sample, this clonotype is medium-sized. The chain's CDR3 is CASSEVASGGAYNEQFF. CDR3 nucleotides: TGTGCCAGCAGTGAAGTAGCTAGCGGGGGGGCCTACAATGAGCAGTTCTTC. The V and J genes are TRBV2 and TRBJ2-1; 12 bases line up with TRBD2. Per germline, CDR1 SNHLY and CDR2 FYNNEI. CDR3 length: 17 amino acids. After removal of 1 base from V and 2 bases from J, the junction contained 3 bases not matched to a gene. The complete variable domain, with remaining parts taken from reference TRBV2 and TRBJ2-1, reads EPEVTQTPSHQVTQMGQEVILRCVPISNHLYFYWYRQILGQKVEFLVSFYNNEISEKSEIFDDQFSVERPDGSNFTLKIRSTKLEDSAMYFCASSEVASGGAYNEQFFGPGTRLTVL.

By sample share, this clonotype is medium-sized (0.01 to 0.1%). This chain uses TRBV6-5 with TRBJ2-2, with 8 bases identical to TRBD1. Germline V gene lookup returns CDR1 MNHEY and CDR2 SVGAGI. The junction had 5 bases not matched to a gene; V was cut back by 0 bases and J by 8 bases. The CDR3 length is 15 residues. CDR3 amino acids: CASSYSNRGVGELFF. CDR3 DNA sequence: TGTGCCAGCAGTTACTCGAACAGGGGGGTAGGGGAGCTGTTTTTT.

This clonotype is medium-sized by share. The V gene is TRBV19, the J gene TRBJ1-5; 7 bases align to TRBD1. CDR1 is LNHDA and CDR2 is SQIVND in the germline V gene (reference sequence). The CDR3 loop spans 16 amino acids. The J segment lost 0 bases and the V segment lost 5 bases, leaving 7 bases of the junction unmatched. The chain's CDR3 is CASSRSGTDSNQPQHF. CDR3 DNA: TGTGCCAGTAGTCGATCCGGGACAGATAGCAATCAGCCCCAGCATTTT.

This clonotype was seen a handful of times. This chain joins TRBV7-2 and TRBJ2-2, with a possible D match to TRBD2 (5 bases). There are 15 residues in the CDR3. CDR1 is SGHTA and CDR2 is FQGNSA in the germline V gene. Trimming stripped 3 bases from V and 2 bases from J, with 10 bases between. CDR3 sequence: CASSFGSSNTGELFF. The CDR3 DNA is TGTGCCAGCAGCTTTGGGAGTTCAAACACCGGGGAGCTGTTTTTT.

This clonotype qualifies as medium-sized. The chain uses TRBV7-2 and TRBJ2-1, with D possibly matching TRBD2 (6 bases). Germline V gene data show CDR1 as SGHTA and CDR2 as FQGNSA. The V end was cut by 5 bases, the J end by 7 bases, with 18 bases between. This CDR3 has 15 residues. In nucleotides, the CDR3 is TGTGCCAGCAGCCCCGACCTAGCGCGTAGGAATGAGCAGTTCTTC. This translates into CASSPDLARRNEQFF. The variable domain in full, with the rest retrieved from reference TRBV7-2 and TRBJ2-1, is GAGVSQSPSNKVTEKGKDVELRCDPISGHTALYWYRQSLGQGLEFLIYFQGNSAPDKSGLPSDRFSAERTGGSVSTLTIQRTQQEDSAVYLCASSPDLARRNEQFFGPGTRLTVL.